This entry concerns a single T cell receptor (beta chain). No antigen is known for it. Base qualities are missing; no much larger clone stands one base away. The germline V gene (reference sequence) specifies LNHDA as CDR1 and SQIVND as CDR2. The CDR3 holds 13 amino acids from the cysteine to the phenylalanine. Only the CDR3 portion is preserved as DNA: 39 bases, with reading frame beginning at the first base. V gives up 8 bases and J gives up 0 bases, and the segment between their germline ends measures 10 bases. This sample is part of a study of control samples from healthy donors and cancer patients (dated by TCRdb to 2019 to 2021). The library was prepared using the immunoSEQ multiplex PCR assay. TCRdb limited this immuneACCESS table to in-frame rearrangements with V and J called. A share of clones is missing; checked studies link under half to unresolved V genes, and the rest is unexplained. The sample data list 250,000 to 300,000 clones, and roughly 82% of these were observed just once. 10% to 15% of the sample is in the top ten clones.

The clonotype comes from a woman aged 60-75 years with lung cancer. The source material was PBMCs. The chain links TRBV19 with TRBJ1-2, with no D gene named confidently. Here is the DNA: TGTGCCAGTCGTGACGGAGCTAACTATGGCTACACCTTC. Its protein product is CASRDGANYGYTF.